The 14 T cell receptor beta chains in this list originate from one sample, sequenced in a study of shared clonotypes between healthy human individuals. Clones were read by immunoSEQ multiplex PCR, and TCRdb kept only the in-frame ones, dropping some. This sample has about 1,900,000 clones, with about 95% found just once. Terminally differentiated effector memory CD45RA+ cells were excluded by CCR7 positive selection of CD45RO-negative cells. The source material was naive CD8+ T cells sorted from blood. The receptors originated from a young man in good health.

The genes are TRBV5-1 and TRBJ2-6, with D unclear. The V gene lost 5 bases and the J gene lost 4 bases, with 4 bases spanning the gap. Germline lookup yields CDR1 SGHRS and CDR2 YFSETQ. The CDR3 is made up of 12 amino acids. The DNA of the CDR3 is TGCGCCAGCAGAGACGGGGCCAACGTCCTGACTTTC. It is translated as CASRDGANVLTF.

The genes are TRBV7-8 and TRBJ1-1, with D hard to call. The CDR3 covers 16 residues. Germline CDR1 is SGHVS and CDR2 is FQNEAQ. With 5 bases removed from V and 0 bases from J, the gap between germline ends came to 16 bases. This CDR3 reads CASSPPGVPMNTEAFF. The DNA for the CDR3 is TGTGCCAGCAGCCCCCCCGGGGTTCCCATGAACACTGAAGCTTTCTTT.

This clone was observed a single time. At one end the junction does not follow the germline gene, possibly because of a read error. The CDR3 DNA sequence: TGTGCTAGCAGCTTTTCACCCTTCACCGGGGAGCTGTTTTTT. Translated, it gives CASSFSPFTGELFF. V gene TRBV7-7 combines with J gene TRBJ2-2; D is uncertain. Germline-derived CDR1 and CDR2 are SSHAT and FNYEAQ (reference sequence). This CDR3 is 14 amino acids long.

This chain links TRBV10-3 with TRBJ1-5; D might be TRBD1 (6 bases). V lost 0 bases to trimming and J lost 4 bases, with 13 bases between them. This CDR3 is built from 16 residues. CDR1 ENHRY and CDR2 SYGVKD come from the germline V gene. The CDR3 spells CAISESSGTRNQPQHF. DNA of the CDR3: TGTGCCATCAGTGAGTCAAGCGGGACAAGAAATCAGCCCCAGCATTTT.

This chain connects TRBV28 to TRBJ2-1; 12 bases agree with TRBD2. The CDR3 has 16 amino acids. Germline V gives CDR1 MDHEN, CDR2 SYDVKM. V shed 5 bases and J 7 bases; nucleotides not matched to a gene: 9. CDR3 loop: CASSPPSGGALNEQFF. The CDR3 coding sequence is TGTGCCAGCAGTCCGCCTAGCGGGGGGGCCTTGAATGAGCAGTTCTTC. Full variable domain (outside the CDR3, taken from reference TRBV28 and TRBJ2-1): DVKVTQSSRYLVKRTGEKVFLECVQDMDHENMFWYRQDPGLGLRLIYFSYDVKMKEKGDIPEGYSVSREKKERFSLILESASTNQTSMYLCASSPPSGGALNEQFFGPGTRLTVL.

CDR3: CASSWAGYGIYEQYF. In DNA, the CDR3 is TGTGCCAGCAGTTGGGCAGGATACGGAATCTACGAGCAGTACTTC. The V gene is TRBV27, the J gene TRBJ2-7; no firm D call. V lost 4 bases and J 3 bases, leaving 16 bases between the germline ends. This CDR3 comprises 15 residues. CDR1 is MNHEY and CDR2 is SMNVEV in the germline V gene (reference sequence).

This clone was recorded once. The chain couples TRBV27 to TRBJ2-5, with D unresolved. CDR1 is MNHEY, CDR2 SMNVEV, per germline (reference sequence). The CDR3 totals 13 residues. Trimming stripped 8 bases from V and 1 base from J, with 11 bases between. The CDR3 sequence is CASWALGQETQYF. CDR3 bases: TGTGCCAGCTGGGCCTTGGGCCAAGAGACCCAGTACTTC.

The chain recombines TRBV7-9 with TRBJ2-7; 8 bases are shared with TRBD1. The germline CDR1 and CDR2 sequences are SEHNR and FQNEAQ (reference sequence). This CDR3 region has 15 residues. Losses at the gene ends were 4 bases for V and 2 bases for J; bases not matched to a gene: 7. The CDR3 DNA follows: TGTGCCAGCAGCTCCTACAGGGGGACCGCCTACGAGCAGTACTTC. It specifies CASSSYRGTAYEQYF.

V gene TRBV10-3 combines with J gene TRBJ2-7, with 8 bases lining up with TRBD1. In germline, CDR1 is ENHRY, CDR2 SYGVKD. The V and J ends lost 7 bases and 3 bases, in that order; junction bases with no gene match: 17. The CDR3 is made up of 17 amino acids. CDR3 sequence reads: CAINRDRKGLELYEQYF. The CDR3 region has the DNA TGTGCCATCAATAGGGACAGGAAGGGACTTGAACTCTACGAGCAGTACTTC.

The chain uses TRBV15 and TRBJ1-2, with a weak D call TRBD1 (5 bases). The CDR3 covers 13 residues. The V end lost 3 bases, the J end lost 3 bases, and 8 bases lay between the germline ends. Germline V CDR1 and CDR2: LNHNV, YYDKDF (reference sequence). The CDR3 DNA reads TGTGCCACCAGCAGTGCCAGGGACTATGGCTACACCTTC. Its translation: CATSSARDYGYTF.

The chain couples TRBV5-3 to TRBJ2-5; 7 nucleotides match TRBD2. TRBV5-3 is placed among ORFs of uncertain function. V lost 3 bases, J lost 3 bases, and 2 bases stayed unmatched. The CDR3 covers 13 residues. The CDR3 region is CARSSAGEETQYF. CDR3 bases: TGTGCCAGAAGCTCCGCGGGGGAAGAGACCCAGTACTTC.

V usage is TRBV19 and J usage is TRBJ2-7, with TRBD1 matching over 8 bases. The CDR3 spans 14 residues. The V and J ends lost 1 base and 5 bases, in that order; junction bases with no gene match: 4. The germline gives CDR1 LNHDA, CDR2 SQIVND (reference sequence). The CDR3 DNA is TGTGCCAGTAGTATAGCCGCAGGGGGCGACGAGCAGTACTTC. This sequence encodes CASSIAAGGDEQYF.

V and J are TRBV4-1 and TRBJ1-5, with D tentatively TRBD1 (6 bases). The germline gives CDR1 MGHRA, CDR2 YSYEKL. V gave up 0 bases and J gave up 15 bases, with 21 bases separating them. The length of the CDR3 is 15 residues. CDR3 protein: CASSQDTSAGGRRHF. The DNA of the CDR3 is TGCGCCAGCAGCCAAGATACTTCCGCGGGGGGCCGTCGGCATTTT.

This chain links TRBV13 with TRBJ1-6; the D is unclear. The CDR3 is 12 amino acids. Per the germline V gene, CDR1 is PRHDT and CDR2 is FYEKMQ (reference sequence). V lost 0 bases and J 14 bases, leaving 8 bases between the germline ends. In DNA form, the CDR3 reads TGTGCCAGCAGCTTAGGGCGGAAGGCCCTCCACTTT. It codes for CASSLGRKALHF.